This TCR beta chain derives from a study of CD8 T cells in ankylosing spondylitis. The CDR3 loop spans 16 amino acids. The V end was cut by 0 bases, the J end by 0 bases, with 15 bases between. Germline CDR1 DFQATT, CDR2 SNEGSKA (reference sequence). Quantitative 5'-RACE with molecular barcodes was used to make the TCR beta libraries. From the 5' RACE reads, TCRdb called clonotypes with MiXCR, one entry per CDR3 protein. The sample contains approximately 200,000 distinct CDR3 sequences, 9.5% to 15% of which appear only once. Study observations and caveats: The study looked at matched synovial fluid samples from ankylosing spondylitis patients. Disease-linked clones were reported to be significantly enriched there. Relatively rare in peripheral blood, disease-linked clones were also CD8+.

Worth noting for this clonotype: What it binds is unknown.

The rearrangement uses TRBV20-1 and TRBJ2-7; D unresolved. The TCR sequence derives from a male donor with ankylosing spondylitis or in good health (not recorded which). Sequenced input: blood, either unsorted or a sorted T cell fraction (not recorded which). CDR3 sequence (DNA): TGCAGTGCTAGAGATTCGACGGTAATCCCCTCCTACGAGCAGTACTTC. Encoded protein: CSARDSTVIPSYEQYF.